The 9 T cell receptor beta chains presented below share a single source sample, sequenced in a study of blood T cell repertoires in COVID-19 (dated by TCRdb to about 2020). Library prep was done by the immunoSEQ multiplex PCR assay. TCRdb carries this immuneACCESS record with in-frame sequences only. Its versions omit some clonotypes, under half of them owing to an unresolved V gene in the studies checked, with the rest unexplained. This sample lists around 200,000 clones; roughly 90% were detected once. Of the sample, roughly 6.7% is held by the ten largest clones. The sample consisted of peripheral blood. These receptors all come from a man aged 35-49 years with acute or convalescent COVID-19.

This clone has a single count. This chain links TRBV5-8 with TRBJ2-7; D is possibly TRBD1 (6 bases). The CDR3 runs to 16 residues. Germline CDR1 reads SGHTS; CDR2 reads YDEGEE. V shed 0 bases and J shed 3 bases, with 16 bases lying between them. The CDR3 region has the DNA TGTGCCAGCAGCTTGGACTTAGGGCGGACAGTCTACGAGCAGTACTTC. It codes for CASSLDLGRTVYEQYF.

The rearrangement links TRBV6-2 or TRBV6-3 to TRBJ2-1, with D perhaps TRBD2 (6 bases). The V gene's germline CDR1 is MNHEY and CDR2 SVGEGT. The ends were cut back, 0 bases at V and 0 bases at J, with 12 bases in the middle. The CDR3 totals 17 residues. CDR3 residues: CASSYSRDLNSYNEQFF. In DNA, the CDR3 is TGTGCCAGCAGTTACTCAAGGGACTTAAACTCCTACAATGAGCAGTTCTTC.

The chain joins TRBV6-5 to TRBJ2-5, with TRBD2 matching over 11 bases. Germline V gene sequence: CDR1 MNHEY, CDR2 SVGAGI. The CDR3 loop spans 15 amino acids. The J segment lost 3 bases and the V segment lost 7 bases, leaving 7 bases of the junction unmatched. This CDR3 is CASISASGGKETQYF. CDR3 bases: TGTGCCAGCATTTCGGCTAGCGGGGGGAAAGAGACCCAGTACTTC.

The CDR3 loop is CASRFLTSTDTQYF. CDR3 coding DNA: TGTGCCAGCAGGTTTTTGACTAGCACAGATACGCAGTATTTT. The chain couples TRBV6-5 to TRBJ2-3, with D uncertain. The germline V gene encodes CDR1 MNHEY and CDR2 SVGAGI. Trimming shortened V by 6 bases and J by 0 bases, and 10 bases separated the two germline ends. The CDR3 runs to 14 residues.

This chain links TRBV11-2 with TRBJ2-3, with 9 positions matching TRBD2. V shed 5 bases and J 4 bases; nucleotides not matched to a gene: 10. Germline lookup yields CDR1 SGHAT and CDR2 FQNNGV. This CDR3 has 16 residues. As DNA, the CDR3 is TGTGCCAGCAGCCCCGGAGGTAGCGGGGGTGCAGATACGCAGTATTTT. This codes for CASSPGGSGGADTQYF.

The chain has TRBV7-2 and TRBJ2-7; TRBD2 agrees at 8 bases. Per germline, CDR1 SGHTA and CDR2 FQGNSA. This CDR3 spans 16 amino acids. Germline trimming cut 4 bases from V and 0 bases from J; bases unmatched to any gene: 8. Written as DNA, the CDR3 is TGTGCCAGCAGCTACGCCTTCGCGGGGGGCTCCTACGAGCAGTACTTC. This encodes CASSYAFAGGSYEQYF.

The chain couples TRBV10-3 to TRBJ2-5; 10 bases agree with TRBD2. V was pared by 7 bases and J by 3 bases, with 8 bases of the junction left unmatched. The CDR3 length is 15 residues. CDR1 ENHRY and CDR2 SYGVKD come from the germline V gene. CDR3 coding DNA: TGTGCCATCAACGAGGGTAGCGGGGGGAAAGAGACCCAGTACTTC. Translation: CAINEGSGGKETQYF.

This chain links TRBV5-1 with TRBJ2-1; the D gene is possibly TRBD1 (5 bases). This CDR3 region has 12 residues. Trimming took 5 bases from V and 3 from J, leaving 6 bases between them. In germline, CDR1 is SGHRS, CDR2 YFSETQ. The CDR3 sequence is CASRTDYNEQFF. The CDR3 DNA reads as TGCGCCAGCAGGACAGACTACAATGAGCAGTTCTTC.

The V and J genes are TRBV5-1 and TRBJ2-3; 10 positions match TRBD2. The junction had 6 bases not matched to a gene; V was cut back by 0 bases and J by 2 bases. Germline V gene lookup returns CDR1 SGHRS and CDR2 YFSETQ. The CDR3 consists of 17 residues. The CDR3 DNA follows: TGCGCCAGCAGCTTGGCGCCTAGCGGGGGTAACACAGATACGCAGTATTTT. Translated, it gives CASSLAPSGGNTDTQYF.